One and the same sample provided the 2 T cell receptor beta chains below, sequenced in a study of patients and donors after allogeneic stem cell transplantation (dated by TCRdb to about 2020). Receptor amplification or capture employed RT-PCR. Sequencing instrument: NextSeq 550. TCRdb redid the processing of the public reads, applying fastp at Q25 and MiXCR, and retained in-frame beta chains. Here each entry gathers all rows of one CDR3 protein and keeps the most common genes and DNA. This sample lists roughly 880,000 distinct CDR3 sequences; roughly 18% were detected once. Around 6% of the sample goes to the ten largest clones. Material: blood, either unsorted or a sorted T cell fraction (not recorded which). These receptors were taken from a human donor who was either an allogeneic HSCT recipient or a stem cell or donor lymphocyte infusion donor (not recorded which). It is not recorded whose cells these are; they may come from a transplant donor.

This clonotype showed up just a few times. This CDR3 reads CASSEPGSTEAFF. CDR3 bases: TGCGCCAGCAGCGAACCGGGGAGCACTGAAGCTTTCTTT. V gene TRBV5-1 combines with J gene TRBJ1-1; D is undetermined. Germline V gene data show CDR1 as SGHRS and CDR2 as YFSETQ. With 4 bases removed from V and 4 bases from J, the gap between germline ends came to 11 bases. The CDR3 sequence is 13 residues long.

J is TRBJ1-1 and V is TRBV27, with D maybe TRBD1 (6 bases). Germline V lookup: CDR1 MNHEY, CDR2 SMNVEV (reference sequence). The CDR3 is made up of 13 amino acids. The CDR3 sequence is CSPGAGNNTEAFF. The CDR3 DNA follows: TGTTCCCCGGGGGCAGGGAACAACACTGAAGCTTTCTTT.